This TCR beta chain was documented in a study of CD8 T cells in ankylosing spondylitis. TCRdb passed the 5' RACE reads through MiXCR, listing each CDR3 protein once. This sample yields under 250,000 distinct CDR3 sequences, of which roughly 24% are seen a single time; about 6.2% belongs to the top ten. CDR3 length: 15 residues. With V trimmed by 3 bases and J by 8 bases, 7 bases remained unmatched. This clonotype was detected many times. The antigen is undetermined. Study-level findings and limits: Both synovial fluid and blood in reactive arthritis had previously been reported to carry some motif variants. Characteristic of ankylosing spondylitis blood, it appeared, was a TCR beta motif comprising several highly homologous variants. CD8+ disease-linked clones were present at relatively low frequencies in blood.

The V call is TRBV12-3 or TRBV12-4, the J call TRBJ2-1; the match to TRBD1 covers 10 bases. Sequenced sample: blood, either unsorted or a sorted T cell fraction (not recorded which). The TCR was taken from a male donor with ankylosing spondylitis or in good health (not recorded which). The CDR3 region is CASSLGLGTGDEQFF. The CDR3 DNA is TGTGCCAGCAGTTTGGGTCTAGGGACAGGGGATGAGCAGTTCTTC.